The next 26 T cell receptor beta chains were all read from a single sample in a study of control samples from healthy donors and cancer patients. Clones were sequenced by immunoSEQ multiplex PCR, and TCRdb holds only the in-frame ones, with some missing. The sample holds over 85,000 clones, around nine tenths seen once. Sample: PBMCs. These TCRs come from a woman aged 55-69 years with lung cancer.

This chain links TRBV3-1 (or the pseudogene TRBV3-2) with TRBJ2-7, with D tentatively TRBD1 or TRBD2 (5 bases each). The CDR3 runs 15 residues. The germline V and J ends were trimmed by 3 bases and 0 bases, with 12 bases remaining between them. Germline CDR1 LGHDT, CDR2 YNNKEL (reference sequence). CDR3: CASSQYRDPSYEQYF. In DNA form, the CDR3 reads TGTGCCAGCAGCCAGTACCGGGACCCCTCCTACGAGCAGTACTTC.

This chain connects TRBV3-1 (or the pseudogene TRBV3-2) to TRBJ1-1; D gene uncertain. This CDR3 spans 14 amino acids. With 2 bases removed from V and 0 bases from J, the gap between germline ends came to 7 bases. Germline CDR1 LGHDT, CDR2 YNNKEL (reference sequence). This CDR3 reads CASSQLSVNTEAFF. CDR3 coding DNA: TGTGCCAGCAGCCAACTCTCGGTGAACACTGAAGCTTTCTTT.

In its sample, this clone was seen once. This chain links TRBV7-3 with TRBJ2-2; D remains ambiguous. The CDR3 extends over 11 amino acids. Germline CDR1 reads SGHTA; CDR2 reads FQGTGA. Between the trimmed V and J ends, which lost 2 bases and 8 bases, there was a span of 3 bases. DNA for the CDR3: TGTGCCAGCAGCTTATCAGGGGAGCTGTTTTTT. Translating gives CASSLSGELFF.

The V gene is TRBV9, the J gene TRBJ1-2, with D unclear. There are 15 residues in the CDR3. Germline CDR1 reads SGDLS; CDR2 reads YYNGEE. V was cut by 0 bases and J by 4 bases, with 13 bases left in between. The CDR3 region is CASSVAEGGLYGYTF. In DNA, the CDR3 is TGTGCCAGCAGCGTAGCTGAGGGCGGCCTCTATGGCTACACCTTC.

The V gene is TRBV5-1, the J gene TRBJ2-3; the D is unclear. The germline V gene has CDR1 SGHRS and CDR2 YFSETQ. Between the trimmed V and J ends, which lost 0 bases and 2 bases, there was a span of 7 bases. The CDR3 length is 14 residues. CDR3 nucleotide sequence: TGCGCCAGCAGCTTGGACAGTCCCACAGATACGCAGTATTTT. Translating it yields CASSLDSPTDTQYF.

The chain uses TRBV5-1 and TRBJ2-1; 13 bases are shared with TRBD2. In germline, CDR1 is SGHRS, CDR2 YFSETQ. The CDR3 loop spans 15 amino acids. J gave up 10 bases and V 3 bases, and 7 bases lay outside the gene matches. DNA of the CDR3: TGCGCCAGCAGCTCCGGACTAGCGGGAGTGGAGGAGCAGTTCTTC. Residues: CASSSGLAGVEEQFF.

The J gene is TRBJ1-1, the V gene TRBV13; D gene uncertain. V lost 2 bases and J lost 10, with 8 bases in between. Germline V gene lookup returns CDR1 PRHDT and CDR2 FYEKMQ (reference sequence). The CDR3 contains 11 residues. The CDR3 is CASSLRFVAFF. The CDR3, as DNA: TGTGCCAGCAGCTTACGGTTTGTAGCTTTCTTT. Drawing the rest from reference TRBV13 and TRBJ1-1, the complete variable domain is AAGVIQSPRHLIKEKRETATLKCYPIPRHDTVYWYQQGPGQDPQFLISFYEKMQSDKGSIPDRFSAQQFSDYHSELNMSSLELGDSALYFCASSLRFVAFFGQGTRLTVV.

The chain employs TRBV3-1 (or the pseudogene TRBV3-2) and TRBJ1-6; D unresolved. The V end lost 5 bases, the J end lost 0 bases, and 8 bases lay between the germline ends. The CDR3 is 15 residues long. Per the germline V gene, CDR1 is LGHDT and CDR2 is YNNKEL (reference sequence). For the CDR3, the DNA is TGTGCCAGCAGCTCATCGGGCTCCTATAATTCACCCCTCCACTTT. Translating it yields CASSSSGSYNSPLHF.

This chain's CDR3 is CASSLSNNGQSSRSNQPQHF. Written as DNA, the CDR3 is TGTGCCAGCAGCTTATCTAATAACGGACAGTCTTCTCGTAGCAATCAGCCCCAGCATTTT. This chain connects TRBV7-8 to TRBJ1-5, with a tentative D call TRBD1 (6 bases). V dropped 2 bases and J dropped 0 bases, with 23 bases sitting between them. CDR3 size: 20 residues. The germline V gene encodes CDR1 SGHVS and CDR2 FQNEAQ.

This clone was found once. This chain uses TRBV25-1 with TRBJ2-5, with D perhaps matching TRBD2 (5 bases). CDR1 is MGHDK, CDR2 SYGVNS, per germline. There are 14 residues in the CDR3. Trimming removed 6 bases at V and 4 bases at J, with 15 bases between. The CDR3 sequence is CASRGIHAGETQYF. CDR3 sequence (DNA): TGTGCCAGCAGGGGAATTCACGCGGGAGAGACCCAGTACTTC.

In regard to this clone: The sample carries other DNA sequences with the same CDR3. CDR3 amino acids: CASSLRGSGNTIYF. The CDR3 bases are TGTGCCAGCAGCTTGAGAGGTTCCGGAAACACCATATATTTT. The V and J genes are TRBV5-6 and TRBJ1-3, with D uncertain. The CDR3 totals 14 residues. Germline-derived CDR1 and CDR2 are SGHDT and YYEEEE. The germline V and J ends were trimmed by 1 base and 4 bases, with 9 bases remaining between them.

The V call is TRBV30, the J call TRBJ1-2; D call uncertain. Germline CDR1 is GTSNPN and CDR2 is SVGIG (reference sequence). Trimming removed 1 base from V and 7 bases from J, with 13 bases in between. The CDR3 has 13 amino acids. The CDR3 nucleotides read TGTGCCTGGAGTGATTATGGGTTATCTGGCTACACCTTC. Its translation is CAWSDYGLSGYTF. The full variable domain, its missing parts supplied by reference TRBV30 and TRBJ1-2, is SQTIHQWPATLVQPVGSPLSLECTVEGTSNPNLYWYRQAAGRGLQLLFYSVGIGQISSEVPQNLSASRPQDRQFILSSKKLLLSDSGFYLCAWSDYGLSGYTFGSGTRLTVV.

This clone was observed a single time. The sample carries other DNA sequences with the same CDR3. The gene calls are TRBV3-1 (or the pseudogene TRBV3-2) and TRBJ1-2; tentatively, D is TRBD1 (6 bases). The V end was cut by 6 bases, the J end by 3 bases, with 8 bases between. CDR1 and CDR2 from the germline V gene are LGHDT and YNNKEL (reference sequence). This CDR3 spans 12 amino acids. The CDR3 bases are TGTGCCAGCAGAGGGGGGGACTATGGCTACACCTTC. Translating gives CASRGGDYGYTF.

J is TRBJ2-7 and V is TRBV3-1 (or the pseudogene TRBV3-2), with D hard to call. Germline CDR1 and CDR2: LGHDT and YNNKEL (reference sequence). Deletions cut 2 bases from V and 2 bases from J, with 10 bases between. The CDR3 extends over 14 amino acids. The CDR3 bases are TGTGCCAGCAGCCAATCCCCGGGCCCCTACGAGCAGTACTTC. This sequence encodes CASSQSPGPYEQYF.

The CDR3 reads CASSGQWHSTDTQYF. In DNA, the CDR3 is TGTGCCAGCAGTGGTCAGTGGCATAGTACAGATACGCAGTATTTT. This chain links TRBV25-1 with TRBJ2-3; D gene unclear. This CDR3 is 15 amino acids long. The V end was cut by 4 bases, the J end by 3 bases, with 14 bases between. CDR1 MGHDK and CDR2 SYGVNS come from the germline V gene.

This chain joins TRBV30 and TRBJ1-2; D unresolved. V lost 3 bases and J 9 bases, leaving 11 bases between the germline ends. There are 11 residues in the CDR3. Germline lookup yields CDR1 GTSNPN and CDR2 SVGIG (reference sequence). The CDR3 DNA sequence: TGTGCCTGGAGCCTCGGTGCCAGCTACACCTTC. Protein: CAWSLGASYTF.

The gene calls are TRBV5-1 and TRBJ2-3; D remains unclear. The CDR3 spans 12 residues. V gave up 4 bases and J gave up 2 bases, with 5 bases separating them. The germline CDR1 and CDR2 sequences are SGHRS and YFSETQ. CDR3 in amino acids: CASSPSTDTQYF. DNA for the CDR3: TGCGCCAGCAGCCCTTCCACAGATACGCAGTATTTT.

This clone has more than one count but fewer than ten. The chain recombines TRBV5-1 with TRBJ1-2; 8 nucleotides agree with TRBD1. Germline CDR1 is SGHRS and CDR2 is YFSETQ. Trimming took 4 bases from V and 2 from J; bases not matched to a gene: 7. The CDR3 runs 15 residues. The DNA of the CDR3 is TGCGCCAGCAGCCTGACAGGGGCCTTAAACTATGGCTACACCTTC. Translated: CASSLTGALNYGYTF.

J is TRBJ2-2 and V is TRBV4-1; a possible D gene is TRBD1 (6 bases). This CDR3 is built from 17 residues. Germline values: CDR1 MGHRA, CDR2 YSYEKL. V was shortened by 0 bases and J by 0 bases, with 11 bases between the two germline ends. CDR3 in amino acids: CASSQDFEGANTGELFF. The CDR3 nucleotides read TGCGCCAGCAGCCAAGATTTCGAGGGGGCGAACACCGGGGAGCTGTTTTTT.

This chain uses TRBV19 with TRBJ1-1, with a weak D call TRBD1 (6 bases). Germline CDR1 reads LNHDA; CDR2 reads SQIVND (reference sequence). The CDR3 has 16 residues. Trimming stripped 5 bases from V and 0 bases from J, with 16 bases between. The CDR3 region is CASSPRRQVVNTEAFF. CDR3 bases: TGTGCCAGTAGTCCCCGGCGACAGGTAGTGAACACTGAAGCTTTCTTT.

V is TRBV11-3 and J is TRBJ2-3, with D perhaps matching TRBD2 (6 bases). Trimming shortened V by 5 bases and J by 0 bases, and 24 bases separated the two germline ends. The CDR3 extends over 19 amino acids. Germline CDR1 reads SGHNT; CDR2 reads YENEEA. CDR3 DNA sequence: TGTGCCAGCAGCCGCTTTTCGACGGGAGTAGGACTTAGCACAGATACGCAGTATTTT. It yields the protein CASSRFSTGVGLSTDTQYF.

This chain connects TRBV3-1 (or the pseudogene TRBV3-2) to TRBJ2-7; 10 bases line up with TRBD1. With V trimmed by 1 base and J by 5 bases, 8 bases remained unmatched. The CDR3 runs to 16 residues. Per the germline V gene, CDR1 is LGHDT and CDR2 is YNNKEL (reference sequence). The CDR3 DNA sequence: TGTGCCAGCAGCCAAGTTTGGGACAGGGGTTTCGACGAGCAGTACTTC. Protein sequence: CASSQVWDRGFDEQYF.

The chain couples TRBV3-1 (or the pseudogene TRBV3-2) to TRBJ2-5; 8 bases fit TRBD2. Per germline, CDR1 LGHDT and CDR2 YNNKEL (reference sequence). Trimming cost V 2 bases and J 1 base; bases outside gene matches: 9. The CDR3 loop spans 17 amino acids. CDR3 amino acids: CASSQFPSGRSQETQYF. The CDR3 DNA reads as TGTGCCAGCAGCCAATTTCCTAGCGGGCGCTCCCAAGAGACCCAGTACTTC.

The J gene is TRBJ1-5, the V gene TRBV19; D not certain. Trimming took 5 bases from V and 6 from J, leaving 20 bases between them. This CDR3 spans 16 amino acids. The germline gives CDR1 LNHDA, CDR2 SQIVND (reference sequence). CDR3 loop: CASSSDARGWGQPQHF. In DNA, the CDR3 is TGTGCCAGTAGTTCTGACGCCCGGGGATGGGGTCAGCCCCAGCATTTT.

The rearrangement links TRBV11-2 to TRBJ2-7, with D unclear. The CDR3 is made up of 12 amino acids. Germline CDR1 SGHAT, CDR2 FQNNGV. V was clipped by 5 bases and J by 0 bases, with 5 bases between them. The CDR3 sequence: CASSPTSYEQYF. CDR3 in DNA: TGTGCCAGCAGCCCAACCTCCTACGAGCAGTACTTC.

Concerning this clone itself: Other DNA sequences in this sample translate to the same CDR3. The CDR3 region is CASSSGEGNQPQHF. The DNA for the CDR3 is TGCGCCAGCAGCTCAGGGGAAGGCAATCAGCCCCAGCATTTT. The genes are TRBV5-1 and TRBJ1-5; D might be TRBD1 (6 bases). The CDR3 is made up of 14 amino acids. Germline CDR1 is SGHRS and CDR2 is YFSETQ. Trimming took 3 bases from V and 2 from J, leaving 9 bases between them.